A single sample gave rise to the 23 T cell receptor beta chains below, sequenced in a study of T cell responses to AZD1222 COVID-19 vaccine. Clones were sequenced by immunoSEQ multiplex PCR, and TCRdb holds only the in-frame ones, with some missing. Of about 150,000 clones listed, approximately 93% are singletons. Material: peripheral blood, obtained 28 days after the second AZD1222 dose. These receptor sequences come from an adult who received the AZD1222 COVID-19 vaccine.

The CDR3 loop reads CASSYPGPFGAGTFRVETQYF. The CDR3 DNA reads TGTGCCAGCAGTTACCCCGGGCCCTTTGGAGCGGGGACCTTCCGGGTGGAGACCCAGTACTTC. The V and J genes are TRBV6-2 or TRBV6-3 and TRBJ2-5, with TRBD2 matching over 7 bases. The CDR3 has 21 amino acids. V lost 2 bases to trimming and J lost 5 bases; unmatched junction nucleotides: 26. CDR1 MNHEY and CDR2 SVGEGT come from the germline V gene.

The table lists this clone with a few counts. This chain joins TRBV27 and TRBJ1-2, with 9 bases matching TRBD1. Germline V lookup: CDR1 MNHEY, CDR2 SMNVEV (reference sequence). The junction had 11 bases not matched to a gene; V was cut back by 6 bases and J by 6 bases. The CDR3 totals 15 residues. The CDR3 DNA sequence: TGTGCCAGCAGCGGGGGCGGACAGGGGCGTAATGGCTACACCTTC. Its translation is CASSGGGQGRNGYTF.

The J gene is TRBJ2-1, the V gene TRBV2, with D perhaps matching TRBD1 (6 bases). In germline, CDR1 is SNHLY, CDR2 FYNNEI. The V end was cut by 5 bases, the J end by 10 bases, with 15 bases between. The length of the CDR3 is 13 residues. In DNA, the CDR3 is TGTGCCAGCAGTAAGGGGGAAAGAGGGGAGCAGTTCTTC. This sequence encodes CASSKGERGEQFF.

The genes are TRBV15 and TRBJ1-6; no reliable D call. The CDR3 is 13 residues long. Germline assignment: CDR1 LNHNV and CDR2 YYDKDF (reference sequence). Trimming left V 1 base short and J 7 bases short, with 5 bases between. This CDR3 is CATSRGRNSPLHF. The CDR3 bases are TGTGCCACCAGCAGAGGGAGGAATTCACCCCTCCACTTT.

Here the CDR3 DNA reads TGTGCCAGCAGCCAAGCGGGGGTTCCCTACGAGCAGTACTTC. Its protein product is CASSQAGVPYEQYF. The chain couples TRBV3-1 (or the pseudogene TRBV3-2) to TRBJ2-7; TRBD2 is a possible D gene (6 bases). From germline, CDR1 is LGHDT and CDR2 YNNKEL (reference sequence). CDR3 length: 14 residues. The germline V and J ends were trimmed by 1 base and 2 bases, with 9 bases remaining between them.

V is TRBV27 and J is TRBJ2-1, with 12 bases identical to TRBD2. With 2 bases clipped from V and 7 bases from J, the junction kept 9 bases outside the gene matches. There are 17 residues in the CDR3. Germline V lookup: CDR1 MNHEY, CDR2 SMNVEV (reference sequence). The CDR3 sequence: CASSLLSSGGASNEQFF. CDR3 DNA: TGTGCCAGCAGTTTACTGTCTAGCGGGGGGGCTTCTAATGAGCAGTTCTTC.

In this sample, this clone turned up a few times. This rearrangement joins TRBV14 to TRBJ1-2, with D uncertain. Germline loops: CDR1 SGHDN, CDR2 FVKESK. The V gene lost 3 bases and the J gene lost 5 bases, with 13 bases spanning the gap. This CDR3 comprises 14 residues. Written as DNA, the CDR3 is TGTGCCAGCAGCCAGGTGAACAGCGCTTATGGCTACACCTTC. Protein sequence: CASSQVNSAYGYTF.

The chain joins TRBV18 to TRBJ2-1; 8 positions agree with TRBD2. This CDR3 is 15 amino acids long. After removal of 5 bases from V and 4 bases from J, the junction contained 7 bases not matched to a gene. CDR1 and CDR2 (germline): KGHSH, LQKENI. This chain's CDR3 is CASSAGGARYNEQFF. The CDR3 bases are TGTGCCAGCTCAGCCGGGGGGGCCAGATACAATGAGCAGTTCTTC.

The rearrangement links TRBV5-1 to TRBJ1-2; 7 positions match TRBD1. Losses at the gene ends were 0 bases for V and 7 bases for J; bases not matched to a gene: 3. This CDR3 is built from 13 residues. Per germline, CDR1 SGHRS and CDR2 YFSETQ. The CDR3 DNA is TGCGCCAGCAGCTTGGCCCAGGGGGGTGGCTACACCTTC. Translation: CASSLAQGGGYTF.

In its sample, this clone was seen once. The chain uses TRBV14 and TRBJ1-2; no reliable D call. This CDR3 contains 16 residues. V was trimmed by 0 bases and J by 5 bases, leaving 16 bases between them. The germline V gene encodes CDR1 SGHDN and CDR2 FVKESK. CDR3 in DNA: TGTGCCAGCAGCCAAGAGATCACAAGGCCGGGTTATGGCTACACCTTC. Translating gives CASSQEITRPGYGYTF.

The chain recombines TRBV7-8 with TRBJ2-7, with a tentative D call TRBD2 (7 bases). Germline V gene lookup returns CDR1 SGHVS and CDR2 FQNEAQ. The CDR3 consists of 15 residues. Deletions cut 0 bases from V and 2 bases from J, with 11 bases between. In nucleotides, the CDR3 is TGTGCCAGCAGCTTAGCGGAGGGGGGGCCCTACGAGCAGTACTTC. Its protein product is CASSLAEGGPYEQYF.

V and J are TRBV4-3 and TRBJ1-3; the D gene is possibly TRBD1 (6 bases). Looked up from germline, CDR1 is LGHNA and CDR2 is YSLEER. The CDR3 runs 16 residues. V lost 0 bases and J lost 3, with 12 bases in between. The CDR3 nucleotides read TGCGCCAGCAGCCAAGATGGGGGGGGCGGTGGAAACACCATATATTTT. Residues: CASSQDGGGGGNTIYF.

The chain couples TRBV11-2 to TRBJ2-1; unclear D gene. V lost 1 base, J lost 8 bases, and 9 bases lay in between. This CDR3 is 13 amino acids long. The germline V gene encodes CDR1 SGHAT and CDR2 FQNNGV. The CDR3 nucleotides are TGTGCCAGCAGCTTAGGGTTCCAGGATGAGCAGTTCTTC. Translating it yields CASSLGFQDEQFF.

The CDR3 is CAIMGQGMNTEAFF. The CDR3 bases are TGTGCCATCATGGGACAGGGGATGAACACTGAAGCTTTCTTT. The chain links TRBV10-3 to TRBJ1-1; 10 bases match TRBD1. This CDR3 is 14 amino acids long. The junction had 2 bases not matched to a gene; V was cut back by 7 bases and J by 0 bases. CDR1 and CDR2 (germline): ENHRY, SYGVKD.

The chain is built from TRBV27 and TRBJ2-7, with TRBD1 matching 10 bases. After removal of 5 bases from V and 4 bases from J, the junction contained 11 bases not matched to a gene. The CDR3 has 16 residues. Germline V gene data show CDR1 as MNHEY and CDR2 as SMNVEV (reference sequence). As DNA, the CDR3 is TGTGCCAGCAGTCCGACGGGACCGGGACAGGGGTACGAGCAGTACTTC. Amino acids: CASSPTGPGQGYEQYF.

The V call is TRBV9, the J call TRBJ1-1; the match to TRBD1 covers 7 bases. This CDR3 is built from 16 residues. Trimming took 0 bases from V and 4 from J; bases not matched to a gene: 9. Germline assignment: CDR1 SGDLS and CDR2 YYNGEE. CDR3 coding DNA: TGTGCCAGCAGCGTAGGGACAGGCGGTGGGGGCACTGAAGCTTTCTTT. It translates to CASSVGTGGGGTEAFF.

This chain joins TRBV7-2 and TRBJ1-1; D remains ambiguous. Germline CDR1 is SGHTA and CDR2 is FQGNSA. This CDR3 contains 13 residues. V was shortened by 5 bases and J by 0 bases, with 7 bases between the two germline ends. The CDR3 is CASSGYVNTEAFF. The CDR3, as DNA: TGTGCCAGCAGCGGTTATGTGAACACTGAAGCTTTCTTT.

The rearrangement uses TRBV7-2 and TRBJ2-5, with 9 nucleotides matching TRBD2. This CDR3 has 17 residues. V lost 0 bases and J lost 2; bases outside the gene matches: 7. Germline values: CDR1 SGHTA, CDR2 FQGNSA. Written as DNA, the CDR3 is TGTGCCAGCAGCTTAGCTTTAGCGGGGGCCTCTCAAGAGACCCAGTACTTC. Its translation is CASSLALAGASQETQYF.

The V and J genes are TRBV3-1 (or the pseudogene TRBV3-2) and TRBJ1-6, with D possibly being TRBD1 (5 bases). Trimming shortened V by 8 bases and J by 0 bases, and 11 bases separated the two germline ends. The germline V gene has CDR1 LGHDT and CDR2 YNNKEL (reference sequence). CDR3 size: 15 residues. The CDR3 region has the DNA TGTGCCAGCGGAACAGACAGCTCCTATAATTCACCCCTCCACTTT. Protein: CASGTDSSYNSPLHF.

The genes are TRBV10-3 and TRBJ1-5; D not resolved. The CDR3 is 13 amino acids. V was pared by 6 bases and J by 4 bases, with 10 bases between. The germline gives CDR1 ENHRY, CDR2 SYGVKD. The CDR3 DNA reads as TGTGCCATCAGGGAGGGTCGGAATCAGCCCCAGCATTTT. It encodes CAIREGRNQPQHF.

CDR3 in DNA: TGTGCCATCAGCTTCGAGGTCAACTATGGCTACACCTTC. Translated: CAISFEVNYGYTF. The chain joins TRBV10-3 to TRBJ1-2; the D is unclear. Germline loops: CDR1 ENHRY, CDR2 SYGVKD. The CDR3 totals 13 residues. Deletions cut 6 bases from V and 2 bases from J, with 10 bases between.

V usage is TRBV4-2 and J usage is TRBJ1-1, with no clear D. There are 16 residues in the CDR3. CDR1 LGHNA and CDR2 YNFKEQ come from the germline V gene. Trimming stripped 0 bases from V and 3 bases from J, with 14 bases between. CDR3 sequence reads: CASSQDGGSGHTEAFF. CDR3 bases: TGTGCCAGCAGCCAAGATGGAGGCAGTGGGCACACTGAAGCTTTCTTT.

The chain combines TRBV6-6 with TRBJ1-2, with a possible D match to TRBD1 (6 bases). Germline values: CDR1 MNHNY, CDR2 SVGAGI (reference sequence). This CDR3 has 14 residues. V was shortened by 5 bases and J by 8 bases, with 18 bases between the two germline ends. The CDR3 loop is CASSRGGGTLGYTF. The CDR3 nucleotides read TGTGCCAGCAGTCGAGGGGGGGGGACTTTGGGCTACACCTTC.